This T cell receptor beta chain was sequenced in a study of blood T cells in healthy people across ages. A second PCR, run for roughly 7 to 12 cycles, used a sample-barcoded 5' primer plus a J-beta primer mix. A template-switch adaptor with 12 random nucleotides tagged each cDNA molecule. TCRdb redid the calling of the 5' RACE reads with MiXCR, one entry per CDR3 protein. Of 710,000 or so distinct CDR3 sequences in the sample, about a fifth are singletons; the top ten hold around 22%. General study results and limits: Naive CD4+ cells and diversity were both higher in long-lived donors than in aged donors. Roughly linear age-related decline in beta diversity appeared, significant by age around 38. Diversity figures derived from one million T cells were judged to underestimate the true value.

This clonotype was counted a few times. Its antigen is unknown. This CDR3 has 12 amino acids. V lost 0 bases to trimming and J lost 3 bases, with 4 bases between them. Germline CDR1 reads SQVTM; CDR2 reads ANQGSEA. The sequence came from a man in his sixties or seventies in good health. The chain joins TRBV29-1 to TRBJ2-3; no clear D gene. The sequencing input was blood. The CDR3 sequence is CSVEETTDTQYF. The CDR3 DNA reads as TGCAGCGTTGAAGAGACGACAGATACGCAGTATTTT.